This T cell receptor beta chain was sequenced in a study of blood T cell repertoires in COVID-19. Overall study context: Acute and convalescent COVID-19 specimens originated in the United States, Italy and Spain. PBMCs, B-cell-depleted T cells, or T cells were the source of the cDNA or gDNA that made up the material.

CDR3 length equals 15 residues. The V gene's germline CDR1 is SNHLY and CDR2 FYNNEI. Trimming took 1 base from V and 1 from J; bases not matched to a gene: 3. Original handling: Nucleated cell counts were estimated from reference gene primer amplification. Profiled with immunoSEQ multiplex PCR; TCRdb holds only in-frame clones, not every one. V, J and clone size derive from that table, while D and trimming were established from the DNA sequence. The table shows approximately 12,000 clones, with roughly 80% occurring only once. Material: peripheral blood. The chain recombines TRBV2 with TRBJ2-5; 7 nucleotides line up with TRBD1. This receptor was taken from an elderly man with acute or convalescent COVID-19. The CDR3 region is CASSEVGTAQETQYF. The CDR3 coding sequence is TGTGCCAGCAGTGAAGTTGGGACAGCCCAAGAGACCCAGTACTTC.